These 5 T cell receptor beta chains were sequenced from one sample in a study of graft-versus-host responses after intestinal transplantation. Produced via immunoSEQ multiplex PCR; TCRdb's table is partial and in-frame only. This sample yields fewer than 50,000 clones, of which roughly 90% are seen a single time; 4.4% belongs to the top ten. This material consisted of PBMCs, taken 524 days after transplant. The receptors derive from a human patient who received an intestinal transplant, so some T cells may come from the graft donor.

The rearrangement joins TRBV5-1 to TRBJ1-2, with 8 bases lining up with TRBD1. The CDR3 has 16 amino acids. Trimming removed 4 bases from V and 4 bases from J; junction bases left unmatched: 12. From germline, CDR1 is SGHRS and CDR2 YFSETQ. The CDR3 region has the DNA TGCGCCAGCAGCCCGCACGAGGGGACAGGAGTCTATGGCTACACCTTC. This encodes CASSPHEGTGVYGYTF.

This chain joins TRBV28 and TRBJ2-7, with TRBD1 identical over 10 bases. The CDR3 consists of 17 residues. With V trimmed by 4 bases and J by 4 bases, 13 bases remained unmatched. Germline V gives CDR1 MDHEN, CDR2 SYDVKM. The CDR3 DNA reads TGTGCCAGCAGTTCGGGACAGGGGCTTCTCATTACGTACGAGCAGTACTTC. It codes for CASSSGQGLLITYEQYF.

The rearrangement links TRBV6-1 to TRBJ1-5; 7 bases are shared with TRBD1. V lost 0 bases and J lost 5; bases outside the gene matches: 1. Germline V gene sequence: CDR1 MNHNS, CDR2 SASEGT. The CDR3 runs to 14 residues. The CDR3 is CASSEAGTDQPQHF. The CDR3, as DNA: TGTGCCAGCAGTGAAGCCGGGACAGATCAGCCCCAGCATTTT.

This chain uses TRBV5-1 with TRBJ2-2, with TRBD1 matching over 8 bases. Germline CDR1 is SGHRS and CDR2 is YFSETQ. The V gene end was trimmed by 0 bases and the J gene end by 7 bases; junction bases not matched to a gene: 14. The CDR3 length is 18 residues. The CDR3 DNA reads as TGCGCCAGCAGCTTGGCCCCCGGACAGGGAAGGCGAAGCGGGGAGCTGTTTTTT. Translation gives CASSLAPGQGRRSGELFF.

The chain employs TRBV7-2 and TRBJ2-7; 15 bases align to TRBD2. V gave up 3 bases and J gave up 3 bases; unmatched junction bases: 12. This CDR3 has 19 residues. The germline CDR1 and CDR2 sequences are SGHTA and FQGNSA. The CDR3 here is CASSFRTSGRAEPLYEQYF. The CDR3 DNA reads as TGTGCCAGCAGCTTCCGGACTAGCGGGAGGGCCGAACCACTCTACGAGCAGTACTTC.